One TCR beta chain is described in this entry. Its cognate antigen is unknown. In germline, CDR1 is LNHDA, CDR2 SQIVND (reference sequence). V was trimmed by 8 bases and J by 6 bases, leaving 16 bases between them. This CDR3 has 13 amino acids. This specimen belongs to a study of long-term antiretroviral therapy in people with HIV. Runs used v3.0 of the immunoSEQ assay and were done at survey level. The method was immunoSEQ multiplex PCR; TCRdb's version includes in-frame clones alone and lacks a portion of them. This sample carries approximately 26,000 clones, roughly 84% of them seen once, and the ten largest clones take roughly 6.4%. Study-level points and caveats: Among HIV repertoires, CDR3 length ranges were narrower than those of controls.

This TCR came from a young man with HIV. The sequenced sample was unsorted PBMCs, obtained 0.4 years after starting antiretroviral therapy. V and J are TRBV19 and TRBJ1-1, with a tentative D call TRBD1 (6 bases). CDR3: CASSWTAWAEAFF. In DNA form, the CDR3 reads TGTGCCAGTTCCTGGACAGCATGGGCTGAAGCTTTCTTT.